These T cell receptor beta chains were read from a single sample in a study of post-analysis software for immune sequencing data. TCRdb called the PCR reads again in MiXCR, with one record for every CDR3 protein. The sample lists hundreds of thousands of distinct CDR3 sequences, approximately 30% occurring once. Sequencing was done on a sample of blood. These receptors came from a girl aged 10-17 years with multiple sclerosis. The conserved cysteine and the conserved F or W are not part of the CDR3 here. A D gene is named only where the DNA matches it firmly.

D: .
V: TRBV20-1
CDR3: SARQTGIAKNIQY

D: TRBD2
V: TRBV20-1
CDR3: SASGGGWTDTQY

D: .
V: TRBV29-1
CDR3: SGRGGGAGSYGYT

D: TRBD2
V: TRBV12-3/TRBV12-4
CDR3: ASTALAGSSYNEQY

D: TRBD1
V: TRBV6-2/TRBV6-3
CDR3: ASSSTGTGVLRVQF

D: .
V: TRBV12-3/TRBV12-4
CDR3: ASGYFNEQF

D: .
V: TRBV12-3/TRBV12-4
CDR3: ASSIGLYYGYT

D: TRBD1
V: TRBV18
CDR3: ASSPRGQGDTEAF

D: .
V: TRBV7-2
CDR3: ASSFSPGYEQY

D: .
V: TRBV20-1
CDR3: SGPDIVSKNIQY

D: .
V: TRBV3-1
CDR3: ASSQGARTYEQY

D: .
V: TRBV7-9
CDR3: ASRSPRDTNYGYT

D: .
V: TRBV6-1
CDR3: ASRIDWGTGELF

D: .
V: TRBV7-2
CDR3: ASSLMRGGGTQY

D: .
V: TRBV20-1
CDR3: SEGQGQETLY

D: TRBD2
V: TRBV20-1
CDR3: SARPGTSGGGEQF

D: .
V: TRBV4-1
CDR3: ASSLIGRRGHGYT

D: .
V: TRBV7-2
CDR3: ASSLGPAGGYQETQY

D: .
V: TRBV6-5
CDR3: ATKTGGTDTQY

D: .
V: TRBV4-3
CDR3: ASSPAALTHYGYT

D: .
V: TRBV7-9
CDR3: ASSPRVGGETQY

D: TRBD2
V: TRBV28
CDR3: ASSFRTSGRLYEQY

D: TRBD1
V: TRBV20-1
CDR3: SAGETGWSTEAF

D: TRBD2
V: TRBV12-3/TRBV12-4
CDR3: ASSLTSGGPDEQF

D: .
V: TRBV15
CDR3: ATSRDPTAYEQY